The 14 T cell receptor beta chains listed next were all sequenced from one sample in a study of blood T cells in healthy people across ages. The use of a sample-barcoded 5' primer and a J-beta primer mix characterized a second PCR of about 7 to 12 cycles. In TCRdb, the 5' RACE reads were re-called with MiXCR into one record per CDR3 protein. The profile covers 660,000 or so distinct CDR3 sequences, with approximately 59% appearing a single time and more than 35% taken by the ten largest. Material for sequencing was blood. These receptors originate from a man aged 55 to 69 in good health.

This clonotype was counted a few times. This rearrangement joins TRBV5-6 to TRBJ2-1; 7 bases line up with TRBD1. This CDR3 region has 15 residues. Looked up from germline, CDR1 is SGHDT and CDR2 is YYEEEE. V dropped 1 base and J dropped 6; count of bases not matched to a gene: 7. As DNA, the CDR3 is TGTGCCAGCAGCTTGACAGGGGAAGGCTCCAATGAGCAGTTCTTC. Translation: CASSLTGEGSNEQFF.

This clonotype has just a few counts. This chain joins TRBV5-1 and TRBJ2-5; TRBD2 matches 10 bases. Losses at the gene ends were 3 bases for V and 1 base for J; bases not matched to a gene: 6. The germline gives CDR1 SGHRS, CDR2 YFSETQ. This CDR3 contains 16 residues. DNA of the CDR3: TGCGCCAGCAGCTCACCCCGGACTAGCGGCCAAGAGACCCAGTACTTC. It specifies CASSSPRTSGQETQYF.

V usage is TRBV7-9 and J usage is TRBJ2-4, with D unclear. The V end was cut by 2 bases, the J end by 13 bases, with 15 bases between. The germline V gene encodes CDR1 SEHNR and CDR2 FQNEAQ (reference sequence). The CDR3 is 13 residues long. In DNA, the CDR3 is TGTGCCAGCAGCTTACCCTCTTCCCTCAAGCAGTACTTC. Its protein is CASSLPSSLKQYF.

The chain has TRBV12-3 or TRBV12-4 and TRBJ2-1; no reliable D call. CDR3 length equals 13 residues. Trimming removed 2 bases at V and 3 bases at J, with 5 bases between. DNA for the CDR3: TGTGCCAGCAGTTTAAACGACTACAATGAGCAGTTCTTC. It yields the protein CASSLNDYNEQFF.

The J gene is TRBJ1-5, the V gene TRBV4-1; no clear D. The germline V and J ends were trimmed by 2 bases and 0 bases, with 14 bases remaining between them. The CDR3 consists of 17 residues. Per germline, CDR1 MGHRA and CDR2 YSYEKL. This CDR3 is CASSQIIRVDSNQPQHF. The CDR3 coding sequence is TGCGCCAGCAGCCAAATCATACGGGTAGATAGCAATCAGCCCCAGCATTTT.

This sequence joins TRBV7-2 and TRBJ1-5; D is uncertain. Germline CDR1 is SGHTA and CDR2 is FQGNSA. The CDR3 has 13 residues. The ends were cut back, 5 bases at V and 6 bases at J, with 11 bases in the middle. The CDR3 coding sequence is TGTGCCAGCAGCGAGCGTTTCGGTCAGCCCCAGCATTTT. Its translation: CASSERFGQPQHF.

The chain carries TRBV27 and TRBJ1-6; D perhaps matches TRBD1 (6 bases). The V and J ends lost 3 bases and 9 bases respectively, with 12 bases between them. The germline gives CDR1 MNHEY, CDR2 SMNVEV (reference sequence). The CDR3 consists of 14 residues. As DNA, the CDR3 is TGTGCCAGCAGTTTGGTGACAGGAGGTTCACCCCTCCACTTT. Encoded protein: CASSLVTGGSPLHF.

This rearrangement joins TRBV7-9 to TRBJ1-6; possible D gene TRBD1, 5 bases. CDR3 length equals 13 residues. Trimming stripped 0 bases from V and 9 bases from J, with 6 bases between. CDR1 is SEHNR, CDR2 FQNEAQ, per germline (reference sequence). CDR3 amino acids: CASSLAGGSPLHF. The CDR3 DNA reads TGTGCCAGCAGCTTAGCCGGGGGTTCACCCCTCCACTTT.

The chain is built from TRBV6-5 and TRBJ2-1, with TRBD2 as a possible D gene (5 bases). This CDR3 is 15 amino acids long. Germline V gene data show CDR1 as MNHEY and CDR2 as SVGAGI. Trimming cost V 6 bases and J 7 bases, with 19 bases left between them. The CDR3, as DNA: TGTGCCAGCAGCCGACTAATGGCCTCTGGGAATGAGCAGTTCTTC. It yields the protein CASSRLMASGNEQFF.

This chain joins TRBV25-1 and TRBJ2-7; D may be TRBD1 or TRBD2 (5 bases each). From germline, CDR1 is MGHDK and CDR2 SYGVNS. This CDR3 has 14 residues. The V gene lost 6 bases and the J gene lost 10 bases, with 22 bases spanning the gap. CDR3 nucleotides: TGTGCCAGCAGGGCATGGGGGACGGTCAATCTCCAGTACTTC. Translating it yields CASRAWGTVNLQYF.

The rearrangement uses TRBV3-1 and TRBJ2-1, with D hard to call. The CDR3 covers 15 residues. V was clipped by 1 base and J by 4 bases, with 11 bases between them. Germline CDR1 reads LGHDT; CDR2 reads YNNKEL (reference sequence). The CDR3 nucleotides read TGTGCCAGCAGCCAAGTGCCGGGCGGATACAATGAGCAGTTCTTC. Translation gives CASSQVPGGYNEQFF.

This clonotype was counted a single time. The chain combines TRBV5-5 with TRBJ2-6; 12 positions match TRBD1. The CDR3 sequence is 20 residues long. Per germline, CDR1 SGHKS and CDR2 YYEKEE (reference sequence). The junction had 11 bases not matched to a gene; V was cut back by 4 bases and J by 0 bases. This CDR3 is CASSTGTGGFHFSGANVLTF. CDR3 in DNA: TGTGCCAGCAGCACGGGGACAGGGGGCTTTCATTTCTCTGGGGCCAACGTCCTGACTTTC.

The V and J genes are TRBV12-3 or TRBV12-4 and TRBJ1-3, with D unclear. Between the trimmed V and J ends, which lost 3 bases and 4 bases, there was a span of 16 bases. This CDR3 region has 16 residues. This chain's CDR3 is CASSFIASNRGNTIYF. The CDR3, as DNA: TGTGCCAGCAGTTTTATCGCGTCAAATCGAGGAAACACCATATATTTT.

This clonotype appeared a few times. The chain carries TRBV29-1 and TRBJ2-7; 10 bases map to TRBD1. The V gene's germline CDR1 is SQVTM and CDR2 ANQGSEA. There are 13 residues in the CDR3. V was clipped by 6 bases and J by 4 bases; unmatched bases: 6. The CDR3 DNA reads TGCAGCGTCCCGGGACAGGGGATATACGAGCAGTACTTC. As protein: CSVPGQGIYEQYF.